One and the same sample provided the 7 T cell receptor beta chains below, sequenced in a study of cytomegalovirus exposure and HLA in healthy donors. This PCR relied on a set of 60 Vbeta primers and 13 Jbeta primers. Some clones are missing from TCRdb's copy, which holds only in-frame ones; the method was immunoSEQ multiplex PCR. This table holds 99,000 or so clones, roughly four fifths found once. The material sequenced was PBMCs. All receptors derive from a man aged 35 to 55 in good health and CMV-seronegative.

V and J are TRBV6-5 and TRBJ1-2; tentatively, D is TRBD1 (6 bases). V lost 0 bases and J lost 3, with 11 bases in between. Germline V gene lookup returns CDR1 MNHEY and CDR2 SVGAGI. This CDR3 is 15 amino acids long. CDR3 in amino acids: CASSYSLGQHYGYTF. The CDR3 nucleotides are TGTGCCAGCAGTTACTCACTAGGACAGCACTATGGCTACACCTTC.

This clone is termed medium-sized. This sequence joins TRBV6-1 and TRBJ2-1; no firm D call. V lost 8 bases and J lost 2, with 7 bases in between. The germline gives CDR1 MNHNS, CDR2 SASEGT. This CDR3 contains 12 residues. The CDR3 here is CASGTTYNEQFF. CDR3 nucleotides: TGTGCCAGCGGCACAACCTACAATGAGCAGTTCTTC.

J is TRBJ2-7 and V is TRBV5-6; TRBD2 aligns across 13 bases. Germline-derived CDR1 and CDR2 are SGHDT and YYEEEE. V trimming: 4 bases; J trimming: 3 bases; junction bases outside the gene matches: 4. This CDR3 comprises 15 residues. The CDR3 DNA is TGTGCCAGCAGCCAAGGACTAGCGGGAGACTACGAGCAGTACTTC. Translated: CASSQGLAGDYEQYF.

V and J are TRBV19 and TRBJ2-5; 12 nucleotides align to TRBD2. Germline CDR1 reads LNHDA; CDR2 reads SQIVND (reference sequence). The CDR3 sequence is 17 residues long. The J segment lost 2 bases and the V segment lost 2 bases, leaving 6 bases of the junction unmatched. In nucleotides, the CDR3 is TGTGCCAGTAGTATAAATCTAGCGGGGGGGTATCAAGAGACCCAGTACTTC. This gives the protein CASSINLAGGYQETQYF.

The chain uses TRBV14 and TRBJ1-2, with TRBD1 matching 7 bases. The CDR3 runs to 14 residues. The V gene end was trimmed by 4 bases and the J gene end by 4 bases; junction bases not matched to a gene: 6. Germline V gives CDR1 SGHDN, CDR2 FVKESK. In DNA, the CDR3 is TGTGCCAGCAGCCTAGTGGCAGGGGGCTATGGCTACACCTTC. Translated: CASSLVAGGYGYTF.

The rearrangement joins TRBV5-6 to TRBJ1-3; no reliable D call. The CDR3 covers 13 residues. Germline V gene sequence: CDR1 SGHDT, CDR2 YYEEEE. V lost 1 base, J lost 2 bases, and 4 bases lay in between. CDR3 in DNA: TGTGCCAGCAGCTTGCGGGCTGGAAACACCATATATTTT. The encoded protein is CASSLRAGNTIYF.

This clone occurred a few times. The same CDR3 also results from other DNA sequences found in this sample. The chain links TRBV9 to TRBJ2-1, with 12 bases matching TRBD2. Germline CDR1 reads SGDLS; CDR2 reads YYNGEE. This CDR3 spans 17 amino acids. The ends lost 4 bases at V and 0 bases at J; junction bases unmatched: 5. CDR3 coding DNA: TGTGCCAGCAGCCCGACTAGCGGGGGAAGCTCCTACAATGAGCAGTTCTTC. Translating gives CASSPTSGGSSYNEQFF. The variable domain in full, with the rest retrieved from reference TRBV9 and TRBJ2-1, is DSGVTQTPKHLITATGQRVTLRCSPRSGDLSVYWYQQSLDQGLQFLIQYYNGEERAKGNILERFSAQQFPDLHSELNLSSLELGDSALYFCASSPTSGGSSYNEQFFGPGTRLTVL.